Listed below are T cell receptor beta chains from one sample, sequenced in a study of Ad26.COV2.S vaccination and SARS-CoV-2 variants. Assay: immunoSEQ multiplex PCR; the TCRdb copy retains only in-frame clones and omits some. The sample carries more than 300,000 clones, around 89% recorded once. The source was peripheral blood, collected in a trial of Ad26.COV2.S vaccine versus placebo. All receptors derive from a person aged 18-65 years who received the Ad26.COV2.S COVID-19 vaccine or a placebo. Both conserved end residues are part of each CDR3. A D gene is named only where the DNA matches it firmly. Clone size is stated in some rows and not others, as once, few, many or a class when expanded.

CDR3aa: CAWSVTGVIANEKLFF; CDR3nt: TGTGCCTGGAGTGTTACAGGGGTTATTGCTAATGAAAAACTGTTTTTT; j_gene: TRBJ1-4; v_gene: TRBV30; d_gene: TRBD1; abundance: .
CDR3aa: CASSEKGGDGDTQYF; CDR3nt: TGTGCCAGCAGTGAAAAAGGAGGGGATGGGGATACGCAGTATTTT; j_gene: TRBJ2-3; v_gene: TRBV6-1; d_gene: .; abundance: .
CDR3aa: CASTRTGDNSPLHF; CDR3nt: TGTGCCAGCACACGGACAGGCGATAATTCACCCCTCCACTTT; j_gene: TRBJ1-6; v_gene: TRBV28; d_gene: TRBD1; abundance: .
CDR3aa: CAWSSRPINQPQHF; CDR3nt: TGTGCCTGGAGTAGCAGGCCGATTAATCAGCCCCAGCATTTT; j_gene: TRBJ1-5; v_gene: TRBV30; d_gene: .; abundance: .
CDR3aa: CASSQGIPGQAMGEQYF; CDR3nt: TGTGCCAGCAGCCAAGGAATACCGGGACAGGCGATGGGGGAGCAGTACTTC; j_gene: TRBJ2-7; v_gene: TRBV3-1/TRBV3-2; d_gene: TRBD1; abundance: .
CDR3aa: CASSLTLAGGPNEQFF; CDR3nt: TGTGCCAGCAGCTTGACGTTAGCGGGAGGGCCAAATGAGCAGTTCTTC; j_gene: TRBJ2-1; v_gene: TRBV11-3; d_gene: TRBD2; abundance: .
CDR3aa: CASSPGPLYEQYF; CDR3nt: TGCGCCAGCAGCCCGGGACCGCTCTACGAGCAGTACTTC; j_gene: TRBJ2-7; v_gene: TRBV10-2; d_gene: .; abundance: .
CDR3aa: CASSLSRLEKLFF; CDR3nt: TGTGCCAGCAGCTTAAGCAGGCTTGAAAAACTGTTTTTT; j_gene: TRBJ1-4; v_gene: TRBV7-8; d_gene: .; abundance: once
CDR3aa: CASSAGTGIGYTF; CDR3nt: TGTGCCAGCAGCGCCGGGACAGGGATCGGCTACACCTTC; j_gene: TRBJ1-2; v_gene: TRBV7-2; d_gene: TRBD1; abundance: .
CDR3aa: CASTATNEKLFF; CDR3nt: TGTGCCTCCACCGCAACTAATGAAAAACTGTTTTTT; j_gene: TRBJ1-4; v_gene: TRBV30; d_gene: .; abundance: .
CDR3aa: CASSEFPESSYNEQFF; CDR3nt: TGTGCCAGCAGTGAATTCCCGGAGAGCTCCTACAATGAGCAGTTCTTC; j_gene: TRBJ2-1; v_gene: TRBV6-1; d_gene: .; abundance: .
CDR3aa: CASSAFRGLGDLSNYGYTF; CDR3nt: TGTGCCAGCAGCGCTTTCAGGGGGCTCGGTGACTTATCTAACTATGGCTACACCTTC; j_gene: TRBJ1-2; v_gene: TRBV7-9; d_gene: TRBD1; abundance: .
CDR3aa: CASSSLRGVRSGELFF; CDR3nt: TGTGCCAGCAGTTCATTAAGGGGGGTCAGGAGCGGGGAGCTGTTTTTT; j_gene: TRBJ2-2; v_gene: TRBV6-5; d_gene: .; abundance: .
CDR3aa: CASSQVPGLAGGYEQYF; CDR3nt: TGTGCCAGCAGCCAAGTTCCGGGACTAGCGGGGGGATACGAGCAGTACTTC; j_gene: TRBJ2-7; v_gene: TRBV4-2; d_gene: TRBD2; abundance: .
CDR3aa: CASSLESSGGDTQYF; CDR3nt: TGTGCCAGCAGCTTAGAGTCTAGCGGGGGAGATACGCAGTATTTT; j_gene: TRBJ2-3; v_gene: TRBV11-2; d_gene: TRBD2; abundance: .
CDR3aa: CASSQYVGTGVPNYGYTF; CDR3nt: TGTGCCAGCAGCCAATACGTCGGGACAGGGGTTCCCAACTATGGCTACACCTTC; j_gene: TRBJ1-2; v_gene: TRBV3-1/TRBV3-2; d_gene: TRBD1; abundance: .
CDR3aa: CASSTAAGSAGELFF; CDR3nt: TGTGCCAGCAGTACAGCTGCTGGGTCCGCCGGGGAGCTGTTTTTT; j_gene: TRBJ2-2; v_gene: TRBV7-2; d_gene: .; abundance: .
CDR3aa: CASSFYKPGSTGELFF; CDR3nt: TGTGCCAGCAGCTTTTACAAACCCGGGTCCACCGGGGAGCTGTTTTTT; j_gene: TRBJ2-2; v_gene: TRBV7-3; d_gene: .; abundance: .
CDR3aa: CASSLLVTSGSGTGELFF; CDR3nt: TGTGCCAGCAGCCTCCTCGTTACTAGCGGGAGCGGCACCGGGGAGCTGTTTTTT; j_gene: TRBJ2-2; v_gene: TRBV5-4; d_gene: TRBD2; abundance: .
CDR3aa: CASSWDRINSPLHF; CDR3nt: TGTGCCAGCAGCTGGGACAGGATTAATTCACCCCTCCACTTT; j_gene: TRBJ1-6; v_gene: TRBV5-6; d_gene: TRBD1; abundance: .
CDR3aa: CASSPATGNTEAFF; CDR3nt: TGTGCCAGCTCACCCGCGACAGGGAACACTGAAGCTTTCTTT; j_gene: TRBJ1-1; v_gene: TRBV18; d_gene: .; abundance: .
CDR3aa: CASSIDSGTYEQYF; CDR3nt: TGTGCCAGTAGTATAGATTCAGGGACCTACGAGCAGTACTTC; j_gene: TRBJ2-7; v_gene: TRBV19; d_gene: .; abundance: .
CDR3aa: CASSLGRSYQAFF; CDR3nt: TGTGCCAGCAGCTTAGGACGGTCATACCAAGCTTTCTTT; j_gene: TRBJ1-1; v_gene: TRBV11-2; d_gene: .; abundance: .
CDR3aa: CASSSGTGDDTEAFF; CDR3nt: TGTGCCAGCAGCTCTGGGACAGGGGATGACACTGAAGCTTTCTTT; j_gene: TRBJ1-1; v_gene: TRBV7-6; d_gene: TRBD1; abundance: .
CDR3aa: CASSLLAEGYEQYF; CDR3nt: TGTGCCAGCAGCCTACTAGCGGAAGGGTACGAGCAGTACTTC; j_gene: TRBJ2-7; v_gene: TRBV7-9; d_gene: TRBD2; abundance: .
CDR3aa: CASSPLTGSTEAFF; CDR3nt: TGTGCCAGCTCACCACTGACAGGGTCGACTGAAGCTTTCTTT; j_gene: TRBJ1-1; v_gene: TRBV18; d_gene: TRBD1; abundance: .
CDR3aa: CASSGQGAFPDTQYF; CDR3nt: TGTGCCAGCAGTGGACAGGGGGCTTTTCCAGATACGCAGTATTTT; j_gene: TRBJ2-3; v_gene: TRBV5-6; d_gene: TRBD1; abundance: .
CDR3aa: CASSSRTGGSSGKLFF; CDR3nt: TGTGCCAGCTCATCAAGGACAGGGGGTAGCTCCGGAAAACTGTTTTTT; j_gene: TRBJ1-4; v_gene: TRBV18; d_gene: TRBD1; abundance: .
CDR3aa: CASCNGANTEAFF; CDR3nt: TGTGCCAGCTGTAACGGGGCGAACACTGAAGCTTTCTTT; j_gene: TRBJ1-1; v_gene: TRBV5-6; d_gene: .; abundance: .
CDR3aa: CASSIIQATKEQYF; CDR3nt: TGTGCCAGTAGTATAATACAGGCGACTAAAGAGCAGTACTTC; j_gene: TRBJ2-7; v_gene: TRBV19; d_gene: .; abundance: .
CDR3aa: CASSTLGQGETEAFF; CDR3nt: TGTGCCAGCTCTACATTAGGACAGGGAGAAACTGAAGCTTTCTTT; j_gene: TRBJ1-1; v_gene: TRBV18; d_gene: TRBD1; abundance: .
CDR3aa: CASSYGTSGGAYEQYF; CDR3nt: TGTGCCAGCAGTTACGGGACTAGCGGGGGAGCCTACGAGCAGTACTTC; j_gene: TRBJ2-7; v_gene: TRBV6-6; d_gene: TRBD2; abundance: .
CDR3aa: CASSLSASTGELFF; CDR3nt: TGTGCCAGCAGTTTATCGGCGAGCACCGGGGAGCTGTTTTTT; j_gene: TRBJ2-2; v_gene: TRBV27; d_gene: .; abundance: .
CDR3aa: CASSLGQSVAKNIQYF; CDR3nt: TGCGCCAGCAGCTTGGGCCAGTCGGTAGCCAAAAACATTCAGTACTTC; j_gene: TRBJ2-4; v_gene: TRBV5-1; d_gene: .; abundance: .
CDR3aa: CASSPTSGRLGGETQYF; CDR3nt: TGTGCCAGCAGCCCGACTAGCGGGAGGTTAGGAGGGGAGACCCAGTACTTC; j_gene: TRBJ2-5; v_gene: TRBV7-9; d_gene: TRBD2; abundance: .
CDR3aa: CASSPGTGIDGYTF; CDR3nt: TGTGCCAGCAGCCCGGGGACAGGGATCGATGGCTACACCTTC; j_gene: TRBJ1-2; v_gene: TRBV5-5; d_gene: TRBD1; abundance: .
CDR3aa: CASSLRIEDTQYF; CDR3nt: TGTGCCAGCAGCTTACGAATAGAAGATACGCAGTATTTT; j_gene: TRBJ2-3; v_gene: TRBV7-3; d_gene: .; abundance: .
CDR3aa: CASSHRTGKDYEQYF; CDR3nt: TGCGCCAGCAGCCACCGGACAGGGAAGGACTACGAGCAGTACTTC; j_gene: TRBJ2-7; v_gene: TRBV4-3; d_gene: TRBD1; abundance: .
CDR3aa: CASSASSRNQPQHF; CDR3nt: TGTGCCAGCAGCGCATCTTCGCGCAATCAGCCCCAGCATTTT; j_gene: TRBJ1-5; v_gene: TRBV9; d_gene: .; abundance: .
CDR3aa: CASSPDAGGEKLFF; CDR3nt: TGTGCCAGCAGTCCGGACGCCGGAGGCGAAAAACTGTTTTTT; j_gene: TRBJ1-4; v_gene: TRBV28; d_gene: .; abundance: .